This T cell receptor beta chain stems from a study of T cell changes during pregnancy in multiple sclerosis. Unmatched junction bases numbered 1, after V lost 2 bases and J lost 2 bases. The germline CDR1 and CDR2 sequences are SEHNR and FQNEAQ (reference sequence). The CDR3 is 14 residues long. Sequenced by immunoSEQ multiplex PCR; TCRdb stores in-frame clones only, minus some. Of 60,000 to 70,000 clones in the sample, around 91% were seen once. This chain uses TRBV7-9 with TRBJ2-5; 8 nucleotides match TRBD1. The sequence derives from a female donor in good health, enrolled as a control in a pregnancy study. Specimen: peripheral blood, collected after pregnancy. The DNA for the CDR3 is TGTGCCAGCAGCTTAAACAGGGGGCAAGAGACCCAGTACTTC. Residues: CASSLNRGQETQYF.